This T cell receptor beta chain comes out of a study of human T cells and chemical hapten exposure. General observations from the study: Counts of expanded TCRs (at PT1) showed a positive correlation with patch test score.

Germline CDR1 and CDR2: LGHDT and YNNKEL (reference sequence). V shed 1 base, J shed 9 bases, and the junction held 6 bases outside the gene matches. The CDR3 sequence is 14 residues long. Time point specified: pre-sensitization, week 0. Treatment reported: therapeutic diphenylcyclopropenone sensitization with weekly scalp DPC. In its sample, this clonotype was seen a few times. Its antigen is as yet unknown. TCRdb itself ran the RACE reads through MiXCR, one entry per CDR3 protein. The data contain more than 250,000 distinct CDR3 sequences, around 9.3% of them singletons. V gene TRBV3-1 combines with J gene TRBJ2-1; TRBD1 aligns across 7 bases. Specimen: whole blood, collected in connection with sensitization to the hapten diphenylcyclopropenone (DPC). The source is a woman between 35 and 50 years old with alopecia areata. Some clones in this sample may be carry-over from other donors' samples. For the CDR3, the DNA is TGTGCCAGCAGCCAAGGGACCTCAGGGGGTGAGCAGTTCTTC. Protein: CASSQGTSGGEQFF.